The 25 T cell receptor beta chains listed next were all sequenced from one sample in a study of T cell changes during pregnancy in multiple sclerosis. Clones were sequenced by immunoSEQ multiplex PCR, and TCRdb holds only the in-frame ones, with some missing. The sample shows some 41,000 clones, about nine tenths of them seen only once. The sample here was CD4+ T cells from peripheral blood mononuclear cells, taken in the third trimester of pregnancy. The receptors here all came from a female donor in good health, enrolled as a control in a pregnancy study.

This clone was observed a single time. This rearrangement joins TRBV28 to TRBJ2-1; 7 bases match TRBD2. Germline CDR1 is MDHEN and CDR2 is SYDVKM. This CDR3 comprises 14 residues. The V and J ends lost 8 bases and 1 base, in that order; junction bases with no gene match: 5. The CDR3 DNA is TGTGCCAGCTCGCAAGCGGGATCCTACAATGAGCAGTTCTTC. Translating it yields CASSQAGSYNEQFF. The variable domain in full, completed from reference TRBV28 and TRBJ2-1, reads DVKVTQSSRYLVKRTGEKVFLECVQDMDHENMFWYRQDPGLGLRLIYFSYDVKMKEKGDIPEGYSVSREKKERFSLILESASTNQTSMYLCASSQAGSYNEQFFGPGTRLTVL.

The chain couples TRBV7-2 to TRBJ2-2; a possible D gene is TRBD1 (5 bases). The length of the CDR3 is 17 residues. Trimming shortened V by 5 bases and J by 3 bases, and 19 bases separated the two germline ends. Per the germline V gene, CDR1 is SGHTA and CDR2 is FQGNSA. CDR3 in amino acids: CASSPSYGRGYTGELFF. The CDR3 coding sequence is TGTGCCAGCAGCCCCTCTTACGGTAGGGGTTACACCGGGGAGCTGTTTTTT.

The J gene is TRBJ1-4, the V gene TRBV27; perhaps TRBD1 as D (5 bases). Trimming shortened V by 5 bases and J by 11 bases, and 18 bases separated the two germline ends. The V gene's germline CDR1 is MNHEY and CDR2 SMNVEV (reference sequence). The CDR3 totals 14 residues. CDR3 sequence reads: CASSNRGALEKLFF. The DNA of the CDR3 is TGTGCCAGCAGTAATAGGGGTGCGCTGGAGAAACTGTTTTTT.

This chain joins TRBV2 and TRBJ2-6; no reliable D call. Germline lookup yields CDR1 SNHLY and CDR2 FYNNEI. V shed 1 base and J shed 3 bases, with 7 bases lying between them. The CDR3 length is 15 residues. CDR3 sequence (DNA): TGTGCCAGCAGTGAAGATGGGCGTGGGGCCAACGTCCTGACTTTC. This gives the protein CASSEDGRGANVLTF.

This clone was observed a single time. CDR3 bases: TGTGCCAGCAGCCCGACAGGGGCCTATGGCTACACCTTC. This codes for CASSPTGAYGYTF. The chain combines TRBV28 with TRBJ1-2, with TRBD1 matching 8 bases. V shed 6 bases and J 4 bases; nucleotides not matched to a gene: 4. Germline values: CDR1 MDHEN, CDR2 SYDVKM. There are 13 residues in the CDR3.

This CDR3 is CASSSPGTDTEAFF. Here the CDR3 DNA reads TGTGCCAGCAGTTCTCCCGGGACAGACACTGAAGCTTTCTTT. The chain couples TRBV28 to TRBJ1-1, with 7 bases that match TRBD1. Trimming cost V 4 bases and J 3 bases; bases outside gene matches: 5. CDR1 and CDR2 from the germline V gene are MDHEN and SYDVKM. This CDR3 spans 14 amino acids.

The chain is built from TRBV4-2 and TRBJ2-3; D gene uncertain. The V and J ends lost 1 base and 1 base respectively, with 12 bases between them. The CDR3 is 16 residues long. The germline V gene has CDR1 LGHNA and CDR2 YNFKEQ. As DNA, the CDR3 is TGTGCCAGCAGCCAAGGGAACCCTCGGGGCACAGATACGCAGTATTTT. It encodes CASSQGNPRGTDTQYF.

The V gene is TRBV19, the J gene TRBJ2-1, with D possibly being TRBD1 (7 bases). Germline V gene sequence: CDR1 LNHDA, CDR2 SQIVND (reference sequence). V lost 3 bases, J lost 8 bases, and 17 bases lay in between. This CDR3 is built from 15 residues. The CDR3 loop is CASSMEGALLHEQFF. CDR3 DNA sequence: TGTGCCAGTAGTATGGAGGGGGCCCTTCTGCATGAGCAGTTCTTC.

This rearrangement joins TRBV5-5 to TRBJ2-5; TRBD2 aligns across 10 bases. The CDR3 totals 15 residues. The V and J ends lost 0 bases and 5 bases, in that order; junction bases with no gene match: 4. CDR1 and CDR2 from the germline V gene are SGHKS and YYEKEE (reference sequence). The CDR3: CASSLAVTSGETQYF. CDR3 coding DNA: TGTGCCAGCAGCTTGGCAGTGACTAGCGGGGAGACCCAGTACTTC. Complete variable domain (other parts from reference TRBV5-5 and TRBJ2-5): DAGVTQSPTHLIKTRGQQVTLRCSPISGHKSVSWYQQVLGQGPQFIFQYYEKEERGRGNFPDRFSARQFPNYSSELNVNALLLGDSALYLCASSLAVTSGETQYFGPGTRLLVL.

The chain has TRBV25-1 and TRBJ2-5; TRBD1 matches at 7 bases. There are 16 residues in the CDR3. V trimming: 4 bases; J trimming: 5 bases; junction bases outside the gene matches: 13. Germline values: CDR1 MGHDK, CDR2 SYGVNS. The CDR3 protein is CASSVSNRGMVETQYF. CDR3 in DNA: TGTGCCAGCAGTGTATCGAACAGGGGAATGGTGGAGACCCAGTACTTC.

The rearrangement uses TRBV11-3 and TRBJ2-1, with 7 bases that match TRBD2. CDR1 and CDR2 from the germline V gene are SGHNT and YENEEA. This CDR3 has 15 amino acids. Unmatched junction bases numbered 4, after V lost 1 base and J lost 4 bases. CDR3 sequence: CASSLAASGYNEQFF. DNA of the CDR3: TGTGCCAGCAGCTTAGCGGCTAGCGGATACAATGAGCAGTTCTTC. The full variable domain, its missing parts supplied by reference TRBV11-3 and TRBJ2-1, is EAGVVQSPRYKIIEKKQPVAFWCNPISGHNTLYWYLQNLGQGPELLIRYENEEAVDDSQLPKDRFSAERLKGVDSTLKIQPAELGDSAVYLCASSLAASGYNEQFFGPGTRLTVL.

The V gene is TRBV4-3, the J gene TRBJ2-1; 14 nucleotides match TRBD2. CDR3 length: 17 amino acids. CDR1 LGHNA and CDR2 YSLEER come from the germline V gene. V lost 0 bases and J lost 9; bases outside the gene matches: 7. CDR3 bases: TGCGCCAGCAGCCAAGAAATCGGGACTAGCGGGAGCGGTGAGCAGTTCTTC. It is translated as CASSQEIGTSGSGEQFF.

CDR3: CASSVTPQPYSPLHF. CDR3 bases: TGTGCCAGCAGTGTGACCCCACAGCCTTATTCACCCCTCCACTTT. The rearrangement links TRBV2 to TRBJ1-6, with D unresolved. The CDR3 is 15 residues long. With 4 bases removed from V and 8 bases from J, the gap between germline ends came to 15 bases. The germline V gene has CDR1 SNHLY and CDR2 FYNNEI. The variable domain in full, with the rest retrieved from reference TRBV2 and TRBJ1-6, is EPEVTQTPSHQVTQMGQEVILRCVPISNHLYFYWYRQILGQKVEFLVSFYNNEISEKSEIFDDQFSVERPDGSNFTLKIRSTKLEDSAMYFCASSVTPQPYSPLHFGNGTRLTVT.

This sequence joins TRBV6-1 and TRBJ2-5; 14 positions agree with TRBD2. CDR3 length: 19 amino acids. Looked up from germline, CDR1 is MNHNS and CDR2 is SASEGT. V gave up 4 bases and J gave up 1 base; unmatched junction bases: 11. CDR3 sequence (DNA): TGTGCCAGCAGTGCGTACAGACTAGCGGGGGGGCGCCGCCAAGAGACCCAGTACTTC. Translating it yields CASSAYRLAGGRRQETQYF.

The chain joins TRBV4-3 to TRBJ2-7, with 9 bases lining up with TRBD2. Per germline, CDR1 LGHNA and CDR2 YSLEER. The CDR3 is 18 residues long. The J segment lost 5 bases and the V segment lost 0 bases, leaving 14 bases of the junction unmatched. Here the CDR3 reads CASSQDPRVAGGSHEQYF. As DNA, the CDR3 is TGCGCCAGCAGCCAAGATCCGCGGGTGGCGGGAGGGTCTCACGAGCAGTACTTC.

This clone was detected only once. The CDR3 coding sequence is TGCAGCGGCCTAAGACGAGGACTAGCGGGAGCCCGGGACCATCGGGAGACCCAGTACTTC. Protein sequence: CSGLRRGLAGARDHRETQYF. The J gene is TRBJ2-5, the V gene TRBV29-1; TRBD2 aligns across 13 bases. Germline-derived CDR1 and CDR2 are SQVTM and ANQGSEA. With V trimmed by 7 bases and J by 5 bases, 25 bases remained unmatched. This CDR3 spans 20 amino acids.

The V call is TRBV2, the J call TRBJ2-2; 9 positions agree with TRBD1. The CDR3 contains 18 residues. V dropped 11 bases and J dropped 4; count of bases not matched to a gene: 20. Germline V gives CDR1 SNHLY, CDR2 FYNNEI. CDR3: CAGNLVGTGSWGTGELFF. The CDR3 DNA reads as TGTGCCGGTAACTTGGTCGGGACAGGGTCCTGGGGCACCGGGGAGCTGTTTTTT.

This chain joins TRBV28 and TRBJ1-2; TRBD1 agrees at 8 bases. Germline lookup yields CDR1 MDHEN and CDR2 SYDVKM. V lost 10 bases, J lost 8 bases, and 9 bases stayed unmatched. The CDR3 contains 12 residues. CDR3 residues: CAISRDRSGYTF. The DNA for the CDR3 is TGTGCCATCTCCCGGGACAGGTCGGGCTACACCTTC.

The chain has TRBV2 and TRBJ1-5, with D maybe TRBD1 (5 bases). The CDR3 has 14 residues. V was trimmed by 3 bases and J by 6 bases, leaving 12 bases between them. Germline CDR1 SNHLY, CDR2 FYNNEI. For the CDR3, the DNA is TGTGCCAGCAGTGAGAAGGGGTCAGGTCAGCCCCAGCATTTT. It translates to CASSEKGSGQPQHF.

The gene calls are TRBV19 and TRBJ1-2; D unclear. The CDR3 runs 15 residues. Germline loops: CDR1 LNHDA, CDR2 SQIVND (reference sequence). V was cut by 2 bases and J by 0 bases, with 10 bases left in between. CDR3 bases: TGTGCCAGTAGTATATCATCCGTAGCTAACTATGGCTACACCTTC. Protein: CASSISSVANYGYTF.

CDR3: CSVESSGRGEQYF. The CDR3 coding sequence is TGCAGCGTTGAGAGTAGCGGGAGGGGTGAGCAGTACTTC. This chain links TRBV29-1 with TRBJ2-7; 11 positions agree with TRBD2. The germline gives CDR1 SQVTM, CDR2 ANQGSEA. V lost 3 bases to trimming and J lost 7 bases; unmatched junction nucleotides: 5. The CDR3 has 13 residues.

This clone has a single count. The V call is TRBV27, the J call TRBJ2-5; possibly TRBD2 for D (5 bases). The CDR3 extends over 16 amino acids. Trimming stripped 5 bases from V and 0 bases from J, with 16 bases between. Germline lookup yields CDR1 MNHEY and CDR2 SMNVEV (reference sequence). The CDR3: CASSPKLWTYQETQYF. The CDR3, as DNA: TGTGCCAGCAGTCCTAAACTCTGGACTTACCAAGAGACCCAGTACTTC.

The chain is built from TRBV18 and TRBJ2-1; 9 bases match TRBD2. The CDR3 totals 14 residues. Looked up from germline, CDR1 is KGHSH and CDR2 is LQKENI. The trim removed 4 bases at V and 10 bases at J, leaving 8 bases unmatched. The CDR3 coding sequence is TGTGCCAGCTCACGAACAAATAGCGGGAGCGAGCAGTTCTTC. Protein: CASSRTNSGSEQFF.

CDR3 nucleotide sequence: TGTGCCAGCAGAGCGACAGGGGCGGGTGAGCAGTTCTTC. This sequence encodes CASRATGAGEQFF. V and J are TRBV2 and TRBJ2-1, with TRBD1 identical over 8 bases. Germline V lookup: CDR1 SNHLY, CDR2 FYNNEI. V gave up 6 bases and J gave up 9 bases; unmatched junction bases: 7. CDR3 length: 13 residues.

This clone was seen once. The chain employs TRBV5-6 and TRBJ2-7; D is possibly TRBD1 (6 bases). The CDR3 length is 15 residues. V gave up 0 bases and J gave up 1 base, with 11 bases separating them. Germline assignment: CDR1 SGHDT and CDR2 YYEEEE. The CDR3 DNA sequence: TGTGCCAGCAGCTTGGTAGGACAGCGTTCCTACGAGCAGTACTTC. Translation gives CASSLVGQRSYEQYF.